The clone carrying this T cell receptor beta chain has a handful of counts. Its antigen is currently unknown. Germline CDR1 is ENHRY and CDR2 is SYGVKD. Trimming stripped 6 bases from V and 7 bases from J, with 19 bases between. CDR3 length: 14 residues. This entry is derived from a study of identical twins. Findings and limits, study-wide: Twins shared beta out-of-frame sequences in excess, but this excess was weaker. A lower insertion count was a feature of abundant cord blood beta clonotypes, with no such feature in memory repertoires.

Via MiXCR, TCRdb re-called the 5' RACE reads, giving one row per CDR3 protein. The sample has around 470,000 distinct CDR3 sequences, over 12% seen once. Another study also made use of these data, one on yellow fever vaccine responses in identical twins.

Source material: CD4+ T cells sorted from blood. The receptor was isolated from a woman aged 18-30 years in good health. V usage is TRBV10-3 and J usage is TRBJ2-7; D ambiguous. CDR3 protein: CAIRPTTSLGEQYF. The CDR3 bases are TGTGCCATCAGACCAACAACGTCTTTGGGAGAGCAGTACTTC.